The 20 T cell receptor beta chains below were found in one sample sequenced in a study of blood T cell repertoires in COVID-19. Profiling relied on immunoSEQ multiplex PCR, and the TCRdb table lists in-frame clones only, not all of them. The sample has 110,000 or so clones; around 81% are singletons. Sequencing was performed on peripheral blood. The receptors come from a woman in her seventies with acute or convalescent COVID-19.

CDR3 DNA: TGTGCCAGCACCCCCCGGGGCAAAAACATTCAGTACTTC. As protein: CASTPRGKNIQYF. The chain has TRBV5-4 and TRBJ2-4, with TRBD2 as a possible D gene (5 bases). V lost 6 bases, J lost 3 bases, and 10 bases lay in between. CDR1 is SGHNT and CDR2 is YYREEE in the germline V gene (reference sequence). CDR3 size: 13 residues.

Written as DNA, the CDR3 is TGTGCCAGCAGATTGACAGGGAACACTGAAGCTTTCTTT. Its protein is CASRLTGNTEAFF. This chain connects TRBV28 to TRBJ1-1; D perhaps matches TRBD1 (6 bases). V was pared by 6 bases and J by 1 base, with 9 bases between. The germline V gene encodes CDR1 MDHEN and CDR2 SYDVKM. This CDR3 comprises 13 residues.

V gene TRBV24-1 combines with J gene TRBJ2-1; D not resolved. Deletions cut 4 bases from V and 9 bases from J, with 9 bases between. The germline gives CDR1 KGHDR, CDR2 SFDVKD. The CDR3 sequence is 12 residues long. The CDR3 reads CATSDLNSEQFF. The CDR3, as DNA: TGTGCCACCAGTGACCTAAACAGTGAGCAGTTCTTC.

V is TRBV12-5 and J is TRBJ2-2; a weak D match, TRBD1 (5 bases). This CDR3 contains 15 residues. Germline-derived CDR1 and CDR2 are LGHNT and FRNRAP. Trimming left V 1 base short and J 3 bases short, with 9 bases between. This CDR3 is CASGLAAGHTGELFF. In DNA form, the CDR3 reads TGTGCTAGTGGTTTGGCTGCAGGGCACACCGGGGAGCTGTTTTTT.

The chain joins TRBV18 to TRBJ1-6; 7 bases line up with TRBD1. Germline V gives CDR1 KGHSH, CDR2 LQKENI. The CDR3 is 15 residues long. The V segment lost 2 bases and the J segment 7 bases; nucleotides outside the gene matches: 5. CDR3 nucleotides: TGTGCCAGCTCACCAATAGGACAGGAAAATTCACCCCTCCACTTT. This sequence encodes CASSPIGQENSPLHF. The full variable domain, with the rest looked up from reference TRBV18 and TRBJ1-6, is NAGVMQNPRHLVRRRGQEARLRCSPMKGHSHVYWYRQLPEEGLKFMVYLQKENIIDESGMPKERFSAEFPKEGPSILRIQQVVRGDSAAYFCASSPIGQENSPLHFGNGTRLTVT.

A few counts support this clone. The J gene is TRBJ1-3, the V gene TRBV19, with D unresolved. Germline CDR1 is LNHDA and CDR2 is SQIVND (reference sequence). This CDR3 spans 13 amino acids. V lost 9 bases to trimming and J lost 8 bases, with 17 bases between them. DNA of the CDR3: TGTGCCAGCGCCCGACGGATGAGGGACACCATATATTTT. Its protein product is CASARRMRDTIYF.

The chain combines TRBV5-8 with TRBJ2-3; 9 nucleotides line up with TRBD1. V was clipped by 4 bases and J by 4 bases; unmatched bases: 7. The V gene's germline CDR1 is SGHTS and CDR2 YDEGEE. CDR3 length equals 15 residues. In DNA form, the CDR3 reads TGTGCCAGCAGCCTTACAGGGGGCAAGGCAGATACGCAGTATTTT. This gives the protein CASSLTGGKADTQYF.

The CDR3 region is CASSRIRDTEAFF. In DNA, the CDR3 is TGTGCCAGCAGTCGAATTAGAGACACTGAAGCTTTCTTT. V gene TRBV27 combines with J gene TRBJ1-1; no reliable D call. The CDR3 sequence is 13 residues long. Per germline, CDR1 MNHEY and CDR2 SMNVEV (reference sequence). Trimming took 5 bases from V and 3 from J, leaving 10 bases between them.

The chain uses TRBV4-1 and TRBJ2-1, with 7 positions matching TRBD2. The CDR3 contains 14 residues. Losses at the gene ends were 5 bases for V and 6 bases for J; bases not matched to a gene: 7. In germline, CDR1 is MGHRA, CDR2 YSYEKL. Written as DNA, the CDR3 is TGCGCCAGCAGCTACCGGGACTATCTCAATGAGCAGTTCTTC. It codes for CASSYRDYLNEQFF.

The chain couples TRBV7-2 to TRBJ1-2; TRBD1 agrees at 9 bases. The germline V gene encodes CDR1 SGHTA and CDR2 FQGNSA. The V segment lost 1 base and the J segment 8 bases; nucleotides outside the gene matches: 8. This CDR3 is 15 amino acids long. The CDR3 sequence is CASSLVTGGVGGYTF. In DNA form, the CDR3 reads TGTGCCAGCAGCTTAGTTACAGGGGGCGTGGGAGGCTACACCTTC.

The chain uses TRBV3-1 (or the pseudogene TRBV3-2) and TRBJ1-5, with D perhaps TRBD1 (6 bases). V was clipped by 1 base and J by 8 bases, with 12 bases between them. Germline V gene lookup returns CDR1 LGHDT and CDR2 YNNKEL (reference sequence). The CDR3 has 14 residues. The CDR3: CASSQGTVAKPQHF. The CDR3 region has the DNA TGTGCCAGCAGCCAAGGGACAGTAGCCAAGCCCCAGCATTTT.

The V gene is TRBV30, the J gene TRBJ1-5, with D maybe TRBD1 (6 bases). V lost 0 bases to trimming and J lost 2 bases, with 11 bases between them. Germline V gene lookup returns CDR1 GTSNPN and CDR2 SVGIG (reference sequence). The CDR3 runs to 15 residues. This CDR3 reads CAWSVPRGGNQPQHF. CDR3 nucleotides: TGTGCCTGGAGTGTACCCAGGGGTGGCAATCAGCCCCAGCATTTT.

This rearrangement joins TRBV5-1 to TRBJ1-2; 7 bases are shared with TRBD1. Germline V CDR1 and CDR2: SGHRS, YFSETQ. The trim removed 3 bases at V and 6 bases at J, leaving 8 bases unmatched. The CDR3 contains 14 residues. The CDR3 loop is CASSSSSQGNGYTF. As DNA, the CDR3 is TGCGCCAGCAGCTCTTCTTCACAGGGGAATGGCTACACCTTC.

This chain uses TRBV18 with TRBJ1-4; TRBD1 aligns across 9 bases. The CDR3 contains 15 residues. CDR1 and CDR2 from the germline V gene are KGHSH and LQKENI. J was trimmed by 8 bases and V by 4 bases; bases with no gene match: 8. The CDR3 loop is CASSLDRDRVEKLFF. DNA for the CDR3: TGTGCCAGCTCACTTGACCGGGACAGGGTCGAAAAACTGTTTTTT.

Comment on this clone: The sample contains more than one DNA sequence encoding this CDR3. The chain carries TRBV20-1 and TRBJ2-4; D gene ambiguous. The CDR3 runs 13 residues. The V end lost 3 bases, the J end lost 0 bases, and 6 bases lay between the germline ends. Germline CDR1 DFQATT, CDR2 SNEGSKA (reference sequence). Here the CDR3 DNA reads TGCAGTGCTAGTCGGTTAGCCAAAAACATTCAGTACTTC. As protein: CSASRLAKNIQYF.

The chain recombines TRBV25-1 with TRBJ1-3; unclear D gene. V lost 5 bases and J 6 bases, leaving 14 bases between the germline ends. Germline CDR1 and CDR2: MGHDK and SYGVNS. This CDR3 has 14 amino acids. CDR3 in amino acids: CASSQAGSKNTIYF. The CDR3 nucleotides read TGTGCCAGCAGTCAAGCGGGGTCTAAAAACACCATATATTTT. The full variable domain, rest sourced from reference TRBV25-1 and TRBJ1-3, is EADIYQTPRYLVIGTGKKITLECSQTMGHDKMYWYQQDPGMELHLIHYSYGVNSTEKGDLSSESTVSRIRTEHFPLTLESARPSHTSQYLCASSQAGSKNTIYFGEGSWLTVV.

This chain uses TRBV6-5 with TRBJ2-7, with D perhaps matching TRBD2 (6 bases). The CDR3 sequence is 15 residues long. Per the germline V gene, CDR1 is MNHEY and CDR2 is SVGAGI. V dropped 4 bases and J dropped 3 bases, with 16 bases sitting between them. The CDR3: CASSSGTPQIYEQYF. The CDR3 DNA reads as TGTGCCAGCAGTTCCGGGACTCCGCAAATCTACGAGCAGTACTTC.

This chain links TRBV6-5 with TRBJ2-4; 11 bases fit TRBD1. The CDR3 runs 15 residues. V lost 6 bases, J lost 3 bases, and 4 bases stayed unmatched. The germline V gene has CDR1 MNHEY and CDR2 SVGAGI. The CDR3 is CASSMGQGGKNIQYF. DNA of the CDR3: TGTGCCAGCAGCATGGGACAGGGGGGCAAAAACATTCAGTACTTC.

The rearrangement links TRBV19 to TRBJ1-5, with D perhaps TRBD1 (5 bases). Trimming left V 1 base short and J 1 base short, with 11 bases between. Germline CDR1 and CDR2: LNHDA and SQIVND (reference sequence). The CDR3 loop spans 16 amino acids. CDR3 residues: CASSIAAGRSNQPQHF. The CDR3, as DNA: TGTGCCAGTAGTATAGCTGCAGGGCGCAGCAATCAGCCCCAGCATTTT.

V gene TRBV27 combines with J gene TRBJ2-1; 7 bases fit TRBD2. Germline V CDR1 and CDR2: MNHEY, SMNVEV (reference sequence). This CDR3 contains 14 residues. Trimming at V came to 8 bases and at J to 4 bases, leaving 8 bases not matched to a gene. Here the CDR3 reads CASLATSRYNEQFF. The CDR3 coding sequence is TGTGCCAGCCTCGCGACTAGCAGATACAATGAGCAGTTCTTC.